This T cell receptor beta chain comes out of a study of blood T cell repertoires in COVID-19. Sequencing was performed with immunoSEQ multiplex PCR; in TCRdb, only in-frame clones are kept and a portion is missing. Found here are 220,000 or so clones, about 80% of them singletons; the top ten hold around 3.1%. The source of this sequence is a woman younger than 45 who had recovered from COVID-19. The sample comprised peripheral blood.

CDR3 coding DNA: TGTGCCAGCAGCGATGGGACTAGCGGTTTGAGCTCCTACGAGCAGTACTTC. Its protein product is CASSDGTSGLSSYEQYF. The chain recombines TRBV5-4 with TRBJ2-7; TRBD2 matches at 11 bases. The germline gives CDR1 SGHNT, CDR2 YYREEE (reference sequence). The CDR3 has 17 amino acids. V shed 4 bases and J 0 bases; nucleotides not matched to a gene: 9. The whole variable domain, remainder taken from reference TRBV5-4 and TRBJ2-7, is ETGVTQSPTHLIKTRGQQVTLRCSSQSGHNTVSWYQQALGQGPQFIFQYYREEENGRGNFPPRFSGLQFPNYSSELNVNALELDDSALYLCASSDGTSGLSSYEQYFGPGTRLTVT.